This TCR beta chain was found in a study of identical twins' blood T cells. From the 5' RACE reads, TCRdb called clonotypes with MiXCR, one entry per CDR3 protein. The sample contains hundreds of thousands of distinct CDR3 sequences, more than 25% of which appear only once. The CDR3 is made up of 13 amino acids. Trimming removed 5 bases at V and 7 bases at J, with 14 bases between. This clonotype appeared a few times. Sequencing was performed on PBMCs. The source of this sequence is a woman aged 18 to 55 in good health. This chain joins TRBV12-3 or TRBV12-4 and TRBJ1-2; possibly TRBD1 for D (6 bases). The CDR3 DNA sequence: TGTGCCAGCAGTCTTCCGCAGGGGCTTGGCTACACCTTC. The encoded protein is CASSLPQGLGYTF.